This T cell receptor beta chain was sequenced for a study of early T cells in non-severe SARS-CoV-2 infection. TCRdb fed the 5' RACE reads into MiXCR, producing one record per CDR3 protein. Of 100,000 to 150,000 distinct CDR3 sequences listed, 14% to 15% are singletons. Unmatched junction bases numbered 17, after V lost 6 bases and J lost 2 bases. The V gene's germline CDR1 is DFQATT and CDR2 SNEGSKA (reference sequence). The CDR3 runs 18 residues. The chain couples TRBV20-1 to TRBJ2-5; 11 bases map to TRBD2. Source material: whole blood. The TCR was taken from an adult who was a healthcare worker with PCR-confirmed SARS-CoV-2 infection or an uninfected control (not recorded which). CDR3 in amino acids: CSASRGLAEIYRQETQYF. In DNA, the CDR3 is TGCAGTGCATCGAGGGGACTAGCGGAGATATACCGACAAGAGACCCAGTACTTC.